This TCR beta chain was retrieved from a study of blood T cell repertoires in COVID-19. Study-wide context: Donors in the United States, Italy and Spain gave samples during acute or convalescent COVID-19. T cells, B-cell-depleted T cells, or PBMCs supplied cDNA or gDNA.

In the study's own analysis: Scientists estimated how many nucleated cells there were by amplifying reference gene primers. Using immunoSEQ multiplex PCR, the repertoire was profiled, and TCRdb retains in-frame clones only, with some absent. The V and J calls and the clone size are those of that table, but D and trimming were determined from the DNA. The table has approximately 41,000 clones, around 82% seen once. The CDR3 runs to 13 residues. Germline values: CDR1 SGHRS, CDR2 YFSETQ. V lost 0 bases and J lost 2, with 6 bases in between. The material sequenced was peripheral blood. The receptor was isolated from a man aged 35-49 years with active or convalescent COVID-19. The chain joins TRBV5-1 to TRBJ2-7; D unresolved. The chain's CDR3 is CASSLESAYEQYF. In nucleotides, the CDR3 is TGCGCCAGCAGCTTGGAGTCAGCCTACGAGCAGTACTTC.